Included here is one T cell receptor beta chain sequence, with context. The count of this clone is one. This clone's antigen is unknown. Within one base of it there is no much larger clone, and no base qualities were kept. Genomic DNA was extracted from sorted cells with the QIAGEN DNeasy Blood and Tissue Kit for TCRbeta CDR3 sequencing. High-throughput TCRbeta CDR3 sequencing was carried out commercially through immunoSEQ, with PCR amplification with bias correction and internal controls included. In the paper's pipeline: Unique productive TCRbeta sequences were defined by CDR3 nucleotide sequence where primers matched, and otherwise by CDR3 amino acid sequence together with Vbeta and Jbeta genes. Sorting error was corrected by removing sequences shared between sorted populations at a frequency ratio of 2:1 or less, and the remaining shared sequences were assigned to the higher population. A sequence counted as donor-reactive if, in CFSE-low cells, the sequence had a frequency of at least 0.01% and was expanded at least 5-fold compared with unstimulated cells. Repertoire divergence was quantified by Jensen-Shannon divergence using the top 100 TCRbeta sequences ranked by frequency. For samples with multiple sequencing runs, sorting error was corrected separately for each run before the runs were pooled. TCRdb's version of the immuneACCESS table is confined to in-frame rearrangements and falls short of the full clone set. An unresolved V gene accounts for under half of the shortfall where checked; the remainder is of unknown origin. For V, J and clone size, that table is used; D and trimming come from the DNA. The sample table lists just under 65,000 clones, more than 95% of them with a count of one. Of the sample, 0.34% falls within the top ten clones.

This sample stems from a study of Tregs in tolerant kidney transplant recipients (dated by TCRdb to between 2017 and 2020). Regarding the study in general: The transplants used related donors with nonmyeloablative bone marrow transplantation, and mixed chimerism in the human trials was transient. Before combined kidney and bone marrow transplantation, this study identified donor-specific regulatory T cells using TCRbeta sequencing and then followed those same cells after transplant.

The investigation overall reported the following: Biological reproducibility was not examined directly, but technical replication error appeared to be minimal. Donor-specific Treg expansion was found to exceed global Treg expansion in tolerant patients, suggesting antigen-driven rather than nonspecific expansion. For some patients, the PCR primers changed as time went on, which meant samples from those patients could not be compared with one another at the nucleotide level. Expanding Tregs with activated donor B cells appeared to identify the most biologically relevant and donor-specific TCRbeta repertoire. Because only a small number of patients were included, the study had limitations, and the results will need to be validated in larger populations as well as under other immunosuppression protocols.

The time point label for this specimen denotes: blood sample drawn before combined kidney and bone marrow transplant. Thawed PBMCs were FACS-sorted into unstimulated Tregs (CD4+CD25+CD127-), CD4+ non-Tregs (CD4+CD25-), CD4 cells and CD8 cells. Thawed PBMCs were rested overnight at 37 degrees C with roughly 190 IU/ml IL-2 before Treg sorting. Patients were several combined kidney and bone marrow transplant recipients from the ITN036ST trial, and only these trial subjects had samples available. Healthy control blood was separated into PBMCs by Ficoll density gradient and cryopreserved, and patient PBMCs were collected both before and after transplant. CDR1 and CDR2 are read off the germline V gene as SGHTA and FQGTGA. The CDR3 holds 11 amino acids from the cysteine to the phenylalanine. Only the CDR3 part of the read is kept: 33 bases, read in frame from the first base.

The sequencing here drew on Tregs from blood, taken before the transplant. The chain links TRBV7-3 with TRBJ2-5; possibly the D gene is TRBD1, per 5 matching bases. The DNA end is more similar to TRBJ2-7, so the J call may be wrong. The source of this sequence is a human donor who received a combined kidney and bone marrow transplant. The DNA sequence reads TGTGCCAGCAGCCACAGGAACGAGCAGTACTTC. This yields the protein CASSHRNEQYF.